A few counts support the clone carrying this TCR beta chain. The V gene end was trimmed by 5 bases and the J gene end by 5 bases; junction bases not matched to a gene: 8. Germline V gene data show CDR1 as SGHTA and CDR2 as FQGTGA. The CDR3 runs to 14 residues. The sample belongs to a study of blood T cell repertoires in COVID-19. Profiling relied on immunoSEQ multiplex PCR, and the TCRdb table lists in-frame clones only, not all of them. This table has roughly 160,000 clones, approximately 90% appearing once. What was sequenced was peripheral blood. This TCR derives from a young man with COVID-19, enrolled during active disease. This chain uses TRBV7-3 with TRBJ2-7; TRBD2 aligns across 8 bases. The CDR3 nucleotides read TGTGCCAGCAGCCCGAGCGGGAGCCTTAACGAGCAGTACTTC. This codes for CASSPSGSLNEQYF.